This T cell receptor (beta chain) was profiled in a study of blood T cell repertoires in COVID-19. Patients from Seattle were sampled longitudinally, starting during active infection. Sequenced by immunoSEQ multiplex PCR; TCRdb stores in-frame clones only, minus some. The repertoire holds some 270,000 clones, with about 80% as singletons. The receptor was derived from a person aged 65 to 85 with COVID-19, enrolled during active disease. The sequenced sample consisted of peripheral blood.

CDR3: CASRFNSLSNQPQHF. DNA of the CDR3: TGTGCAAGTCGCTTCAACAGCCTTAGCAATCAGCCCCAGCATTTT. This chain joins TRBV12-2 and TRBJ1-5; whether TRBD1, the table's D call, matches the DNA was not checked. TRBV12-2 represents a pseudogene. The CDR3 extends over 15 amino acids.